One and the same sample provided the 3 T cell receptor beta chains below, sequenced in a study of regulatory T cells in long-lasting Graves disease. Relying on iRepertoire HTBI primers and Arm-PCR of CDR3 regions, the team built TCR beta libraries. TCRdb reprocessed the multiplex PCR reads via MiXCR and lists one record per CDR3 protein. The data hold just over 600,000 distinct CDR3 sequences, with roughly 15% observed a single time. Time point denoted: newly diagnosed GD, antithyroid drugs for less than 3 months. TCR sequences were obtained from RNA taken from PBMCs. These data are also associated with another study on T cells in Graves' hyperthyroidism and ophthalmopathy.

Here the sequenced sample was peripheral blood mononuclear cells (PBMCs), taken at new diagnosis, from a patient treated with antithyroid drugs. The receptors were sampled from a woman in her 30s with Graves disease.

This rearrangement joins TRBV20-1 to TRBJ1-5; no clear D gene. V lost 3 bases and J 0 bases, leaving 12 bases between the germline ends. The germline gives CDR1 DFQATT, CDR2 SNEGSKA (reference sequence). The CDR3 is 15 amino acids. This chain's CDR3 is CSARSEADSNQPQHF. The CDR3 nucleotides are TGCAGTGCTAGGTCTGAGGCTGATAGCAATCAGCCCCAGCATTTT.

This clonotype was seen a handful of times. The chain joins TRBV7-6 to TRBJ1-2, with TRBD1 identical over 8 bases. The junction had 12 bases not matched to a gene; V was cut back by 6 bases and J by 6 bases. Per germline, CDR1 SGHVS and CDR2 FNYEAQ. This CDR3 has 15 amino acids. The CDR3 loop reads CASSQQGGASNGYTF. The DNA of the CDR3 is TGTGCCAGCAGTCAACAGGGGGGGGCCTCGAATGGCTACACCTTC.

This sequence joins TRBV30 and TRBJ1-6; D may be TRBD1 (6 bases). The V gene lost 5 bases and the J gene lost 0 bases, with 14 bases spanning the gap. Germline V gives CDR1 GTSNPN, CDR2 SVGIG (reference sequence). The CDR3 consists of 16 residues. CDR3 sequence reads: CAWARQDHSYNSPLHF. The CDR3 nucleotides read TGTGCCTGGGCGAGACAGGATCACTCCTATAATTCACCCCTCCACTTT.